The next 24 T cell receptor beta chains were all read from a single sample in a study of T cell changes during pregnancy in multiple sclerosis. Method: immunoSEQ multiplex PCR; TCRdb's copy keeps in-frame clones and lacks some. The data show about 35,000 clones, more than 90% seen once. Here the sequenced sample was CD4+ T cells from peripheral blood mononuclear cells, taken in the second trimester of pregnancy. The receptors here all came from a female donor with multiple sclerosis, enrolled in a pregnancy study.

The V gene is TRBV5-4, the J gene TRBJ1-1; 8 bases are a match to TRBD1. CDR1 is SGHNT and CDR2 is YYREEE in the germline V gene (reference sequence). Trimming removed 1 base from V and 4 bases from J; junction bases left unmatched: 6. This CDR3 region has 15 residues. CDR3 sequence reads: CASSLINQGATEAFF. The CDR3 coding sequence is TGTGCCAGCAGCTTGATAAACCAGGGGGCCACTGAAGCTTTCTTT.

This chain links TRBV10-3 with TRBJ1-4; D uncertain. V was shortened by 3 bases and J by 10 bases, with 15 bases between the two germline ends. Germline values: CDR1 ENHRY, CDR2 SYGVKD. This CDR3 contains 14 residues. This CDR3 reads CAISDIGEEGKLFF. DNA of the CDR3: TGTGCCATCAGTGATATCGGAGAGGAAGGAAAACTGTTTTTT.

The chain uses TRBV11-2 and TRBJ1-3; D is possibly TRBD1 (5 bases). The CDR3 runs 16 residues. In germline, CDR1 is SGHAT, CDR2 FQNNGV. The ends were cut back, 3 bases at V and 4 bases at J, with 16 bases in the middle. The CDR3 DNA follows: TGTGCCAGCAGCTTCGATGTGGGCGCAGGGGGAAACACCATATATTTT. Residues: CASSFDVGAGGNTIYF.

The chain joins TRBV7-2 to TRBJ2-7; 10 nucleotides agree with TRBD1. This CDR3 has 14 residues. Germline values: CDR1 SGHTA, CDR2 FQGNSA. Germline trimming cut 7 bases from V and 6 bases from J; bases unmatched to any gene: 9. CDR3 DNA sequence: TGTGCCAGCACCTTGTCCGGGACAGGGGTCGAGCAGTACTTC. Its protein is CASTLSGTGVEQYF.

V usage is TRBV21-1 and J usage is TRBJ2-5; the DNA was not used to check the table's D call, TRBD1. TRBV21-1 is marked as a pseudogene. This CDR3 region has 17 residues. The CDR3 spells CASSKDPLGTRQETQYF. Written as DNA, the CDR3 is TGTGCCAGCAGCAAAGACCCGCTTGGGACACGCCAAGAGACCCAGTACTTC.

The CDR3: CASSLVVARGIDTQYF. The CDR3 region has the DNA TGTGCCAGCAGCTTAGTAGTAGCTAGGGGCATAGATACGCAGTATTTT. V is TRBV7-2 and J is TRBJ2-3; possible D gene TRBD1, 5 bases. CDR1 SGHTA and CDR2 FQGNSA come from the germline V gene. Trimming removed 1 base from V and 5 bases from J, with 16 bases in between. This CDR3 has 16 residues.

The chain employs TRBV6-5 and TRBJ2-1, with D maybe TRBD2 (5 bases). Germline values: CDR1 MNHEY, CDR2 SVGAGI. Trimming took off 7 bases at V and 0 bases at J, with 13 bases between the two ends. The CDR3 has 15 residues. The CDR3 sequence: CASTTSAGSYNEQFF. In DNA, the CDR3 is TGTGCCAGCACCACATCGGCGGGCTCCTACAATGAGCAGTTCTTC.

V and J are TRBV7-2 and TRBJ1-5, with 9 bases identical to TRBD1. The CDR3 has 17 amino acids. In germline, CDR1 is SGHTA, CDR2 FQGNSA. The V gene end was trimmed by 5 bases and the J gene end by 4 bases; junction bases not matched to a gene: 12. The CDR3 DNA follows: TGTGCCAGCAGCCCACGGTTGGGTGACAGGGGGAATCAGCCCCAGCATTTT. Translating it yields CASSPRLGDRGNQPQHF.

This chain joins TRBV19 and TRBJ2-6; perhaps TRBD1 as D (5 bases). Germline values: CDR1 LNHDA, CDR2 SQIVND (reference sequence). The CDR3 runs 17 residues. V was cut by 2 bases and J by 2 bases, with 13 bases left in between. The CDR3 nucleotides read TGTGCCAGTAGTATAAGGGGAAAGATAGCTGGGGCCAACGTCCTGACTTTC. This encodes CASSIRGKIAGANVLTF.

The chain employs TRBV7-3 and TRBJ2-1, with 7 bases that match TRBD1. V gave up 4 bases and J gave up 6 bases; unmatched junction bases: 9. From germline, CDR1 is SGHTA and CDR2 FQGTGA. The CDR3 consists of 15 residues. The chain's CDR3 is CASSSGQTGINEQFF. The CDR3, as DNA: TGTGCCAGCAGCTCGGGACAGACTGGGATCAATGAGCAGTTCTTC.

This clone was seen a single time. V usage is TRBV6-1 and J usage is TRBJ1-1, with D tentatively TRBD1 (5 bases). V was pared by 2 bases and J by 11 bases, with 15 bases between. This CDR3 is 13 amino acids long. Germline V lookup: CDR1 MNHNS, CDR2 SASEGT. The CDR3 nucleotides are TGTGCCAGCAGTGAAAGCATAGGCGGGACCGCTTTCTTT. It translates to CASSESIGGTAFF.

V is TRBV28 and J is TRBJ1-5, with 8 bases fitting TRBD1. V trimming: 4 bases; J trimming: 4 bases; junction bases outside the gene matches: 3. Per the germline V gene, CDR1 is MDHEN and CDR2 is SYDVKM. There are 14 residues in the CDR3. CDR3 amino acids: CASSSGGANQPQHF. The CDR3 bases are TGTGCCAGCAGTTCAGGGGGCGCGAATCAGCCCCAGCATTTT. Full variable domain (remainder filled in from reference TRBV28 and TRBJ1-5): DVKVTQSSRYLVKRTGEKVFLECVQDMDHENMFWYRQDPGLGLRLIYFSYDVKMKEKGDIPEGYSVSREKKERFSLILESASTNQTSMYLCASSSGGANQPQHFGDGTRLSIL.

This sequence joins TRBV28 and TRBJ1-1, with 9 bases matching TRBD1. The V and J ends lost 5 bases and 7 bases, in that order; junction bases with no gene match: 8. Germline lookup yields CDR1 MDHEN and CDR2 SYDVKM. The CDR3 is made up of 14 amino acids. The CDR3 sequence: CASSLRDRVIEAFF. Written as DNA, the CDR3 is TGTGCCAGCAGTCTCCGGGACAGGGTTATTGAAGCTTTCTTT. The entire variable domain, with the rest obtained from reference TRBV28 and TRBJ1-1, is as follows: DVKVTQSSRYLVKRTGEKVFLECVQDMDHENMFWYRQDPGLGLRLIYFSYDVKMKEKGDIPEGYSVSREKKERFSLILESASTNQTSMYLCASSLRDRVIEAFFGQGTRLTVV.

The chain carries TRBV4-2 and TRBJ1-2; tentative D call: TRBD1 (5 bases). Trimming shortened V by 0 bases and J by 8 bases, and 10 bases separated the two germline ends. This CDR3 spans 13 amino acids. The germline V gene has CDR1 LGHNA and CDR2 YNFKEQ. The CDR3 nucleotides read TGTGCCAGCAGCCAAGAACAGGCTAGGGGCTACACCTTC. It translates to CASSQEQARGYTF.

This chain links TRBV7-2 with TRBJ1-5; D possibly corresponds to TRBD1 (5 bases). The CDR3 has 13 amino acids. V was cut by 2 bases and J by 4 bases, with 6 bases left in between. CDR1 is SGHTA and CDR2 is FQGNSA in the germline V gene. CDR3 protein: CASSLQGNQPQHF. The CDR3 DNA reads TGTGCCAGCAGCTTACAGGGTAATCAGCCCCAGCATTTT.

The J gene is TRBJ1-5, the V gene TRBV18; D might be TRBD1 (5 bases). CDR3 length equals 15 residues. Trimming stripped 4 bases from V and 2 bases from J, with 12 bases between. Looked up from germline, CDR1 is KGHSH and CDR2 is LQKENI. The CDR3, as DNA: TGTGCCAGCTCACTTCAGGGAGGTGGCAATCAGCCCCAGCATTTT. Its translation: CASSLQGGGNQPQHF.

This chain connects TRBV14 to TRBJ2-3, with D perhaps TRBD2 (6 bases). This CDR3 has 18 amino acids. CDR1 SGHDN and CDR2 FVKESK come from the germline V gene. The V end was cut by 3 bases, the J end by 1 base, with 20 bases between. The CDR3 DNA reads as TGTGCCAGCAGCCATCGTTCCGCGGGGCTAGGGCGCACAGATACGCAGTATTTT. This encodes CASSHRSAGLGRTDTQYF.

The table lists this clone with a count of one. Written as DNA, the CDR3 is TGTGCCAGCAGCAGATTCACCGGGGAGCTGTTTTTT. This translates into CASSRFTGELFF. This chain joins TRBV6-5 and TRBJ2-2; D unresolved. The CDR3 extends over 12 amino acids. Trimming pared 6 bases from V and 4 bases from J, leaving 6 bases between. Germline V lookup: CDR1 MNHEY, CDR2 SVGAGI.

This clone was counted once. J is TRBJ1-1 and V is TRBV19; possible D gene TRBD1, 5 bases. The CDR3 consists of 14 residues. The V gene lost 6 bases and the J gene lost 1 base, with 12 bases spanning the gap. Germline CDR1 LNHDA, CDR2 SQIVND (reference sequence). CDR3 DNA sequence: TGTGCCAGTAGGGGGGGGGTAGAGAACACTGAAGCTTTCTTT. This translates into CASRGGVENTEAFF.

The chain carries TRBV11-3 and TRBJ2-1; no firm D call. CDR1 is SGHNT and CDR2 is YENEEA in the germline V gene. Trimming removed 4 bases from V and 3 bases from J, with 10 bases in between. The CDR3 has 14 amino acids. CDR3 sequence reads: CASSYSRSYNEQFF. CDR3 nucleotide sequence: TGTGCCAGCAGCTATAGCAGAAGCTACAATGAGCAGTTCTTC.

The chain carries TRBV30 and TRBJ1-2, with 9 bases identical to TRBD1. The CDR3 covers 14 residues. The V and J ends lost 1 base and 1 base, in that order; junction bases with no gene match: 1. The germline V gene has CDR1 GTSNPN and CDR2 SVGIG (reference sequence). The CDR3 DNA follows: TGTGCCTGGAGTGCGGACAGGGGTAACTATGGCTACACCTTC. Protein: CAWSADRGNYGYTF.

The V gene is TRBV10-3, the J gene TRBJ1-2, with 9 bases fitting TRBD1. V dropped 11 bases and J dropped 5; count of bases not matched to a gene: 12. CDR1 ENHRY and CDR2 SYGVKD come from the germline V gene. The CDR3 covers 14 residues. CDR3 DNA sequence: TGTGCCGTCACCTCACAGGGGGCCTCGTATGGCTACACCTTC. It encodes CAVTSQGASYGYTF.

The V and J genes are TRBV29-1 and TRBJ1-2, with D hard to call. The germline V and J ends were trimmed by 1 base and 2 bases, with 5 bases remaining between them. The CDR3 length is 12 residues. CDR1 is SQVTM and CDR2 is ANQGSEA in the germline V gene. DNA of the CDR3: TGCAGCGTTGAAGTACAGAACTATGGCTACACCTTC. Protein product: CSVEVQNYGYTF.

This clone was observed a handful of times. CDR3 protein: CASSLRDRVSNGYTF. CDR3 DNA: TGTGCCAGCAGTTTAAGGGACAGGGTCTCCAATGGCTACACCTTC. This chain links TRBV28 with TRBJ1-2, with TRBD1 matching 9 bases. Trimming cost V 2 bases and J 6 bases; bases outside gene matches: 7. CDR1 is MDHEN, CDR2 SYDVKM, per germline. The CDR3 contains 15 residues.